Listed here are 14 T cell receptor beta chains from one sample, sequenced in a study of blood T cell repertoires in COVID-19. Sequencing was performed with immunoSEQ multiplex PCR; in TCRdb, only in-frame clones are kept and a portion is missing. Of fewer than 200,000 clones listed, roughly 89% are singletons. Sequencing input: PBMCs or T cells enriched from blood (not recorded which). These receptors were collected from a woman in her 30s who had been exposed to COVID-19.

The CDR3 loop is CASSLRTGGADTQYF. CDR3 nucleotide sequence: TGTGCCAGCAGCTTAAGGACAGGGGGCGCAGATACGCAGTATTTT. The chain couples TRBV7-2 to TRBJ2-3; the match to TRBD1 covers 11 bases. Germline CDR1 and CDR2: SGHTA and FQGNSA. The CDR3 runs to 15 residues. Germline trimming cut 2 bases from V and 4 bases from J; bases unmatched to any gene: 2.

The CDR3 region has the DNA TGTGCCAGCAGTCGGGAAGTGAGCTCCTACGAGCAGTACTTC. It specifies CASSREVSSYEQYF. This rearrangement joins TRBV5-4 to TRBJ2-7; possible D gene TRBD2, 5 bases. Deletions cut 5 bases from V and 0 bases from J, with 12 bases between. Germline CDR1 SGHNT, CDR2 YYREEE (reference sequence). The length of the CDR3 is 14 residues.

CDR3 in amino acids: CASSLTGATEAFF. The CDR3, as DNA: TGTGCCAGCAGCCTTACAGGGGCAACTGAAGCTTTCTTT. J is TRBJ1-1 and V is TRBV7-9; TRBD1 aligns across 7 bases. The germline V gene has CDR1 SEHNR and CDR2 FQNEAQ (reference sequence). Germline trimming cut 5 bases from V and 5 bases from J; bases unmatched to any gene: 5. The CDR3 runs 13 residues. Combining the CDR3 with reference TRBV7-9 and TRBJ1-1 gives the whole variable domain DTGVSQNPRHKITKRGQNVTFRCDPISEHNRLYWYRQTLGQGPEFLTYFQNEAQLEKSRLLSDRFSAERPKGSFSTLEIQRTEQGDSAMYLCASSLTGATEAFFGQGTRLTVV.

The J gene is TRBJ2-5, the V gene TRBV27, with TRBD1 as a possible D gene (5 bases). The CDR3 has 15 residues. V dropped 6 bases and J dropped 2 bases, with 16 bases sitting between them. Per germline, CDR1 MNHEY and CDR2 SMNVEV (reference sequence). The chain's CDR3 is CASSRSPGIQETQYF. The CDR3 DNA reads TGTGCCAGCAGCCGTTCTCCAGGGATTCAAGAGACCCAGTACTTC.

The rearrangement joins TRBV18 to TRBJ2-3, with 8 bases lining up with TRBD1. With 5 bases clipped from V and 6 bases from J, the junction kept 7 bases outside the gene matches. This CDR3 comprises 14 residues. Germline CDR1 is KGHSH and CDR2 is LQKENI. CDR3 amino acids: CASSADRAGDTQYF. The CDR3 nucleotides read TGTGCCAGCTCAGCGGACAGGGCTGGGGATACGCAGTATTTT.

V gene TRBV20-1 combines with J gene TRBJ1-2, with TRBD1 matching over 11 bases. The CDR3 spans 13 residues. The germline V gene encodes CDR1 DFQATT and CDR2 SNEGSKA (reference sequence). The junction had 6 bases not matched to a gene; V was cut back by 5 bases and J by 7 bases. CDR3: CSAGGQGASGYTF. In nucleotides, the CDR3 is TGCAGTGCTGGTGGACAGGGGGCCAGTGGCTACACCTTC.

The genes are TRBV4-1 and TRBJ1-1, with a tentative D call TRBD1 (5 bases). Trimming stripped 1 base from V and 4 bases from J, with 13 bases between. This CDR3 has 15 amino acids. Germline-derived CDR1 and CDR2 are MGHRA and YSYEKL. This CDR3 reads CASSQGRGVGTEAFF. In DNA, the CDR3 is TGCGCCAGCAGCCAAGGGAGGGGAGTGGGCACTGAAGCTTTCTTT.

This clone was recorded a few times. The J gene is TRBJ2-7, the V gene TRBV6-2 or TRBV6-3; D remains ambiguous. In germline, CDR1 is MNHEY, CDR2 SVGEGT. This CDR3 spans 14 amino acids. Trimming shortened V by 4 bases and J by 1 base, and 11 bases separated the two germline ends. CDR3 bases: TGTGCCAGCAGTTTCGACACCCAGTCCTACGAGCAGTACTTC. Its protein product is CASSFDTQSYEQYF.

The J gene is TRBJ2-5, the V gene TRBV18; 13 bases line up with TRBD2. The junction had 3 bases not matched to a gene; V was cut back by 3 bases and J by 5 bases. CDR1 KGHSH and CDR2 LQKENI come from the germline V gene. CDR3 length: 15 amino acids. The CDR3 protein is CASSPGTSGAETQYF. The CDR3, as DNA: TGTGCCAGCTCACCCGGGACTAGCGGGGCCGAGACCCAGTACTTC.

V gene TRBV9 combines with J gene TRBJ1-1, with 7 positions matching TRBD1. V lost 4 bases and J lost 7; bases outside the gene matches: 7. Germline V CDR1 and CDR2: SGDLS, YYNGEE. The CDR3 extends over 13 amino acids. The CDR3 here is CASSLGTDSEAFF. CDR3 coding DNA: TGTGCCAGCAGCCTAGGGACAGATAGTGAAGCTTTCTTT. Full variable domain (outside the CDR3, taken from reference TRBV9 and TRBJ1-1): DSGVTQTPKHLITATGQRVTLRCSPRSGDLSVYWYQQSLDQGLQFLIQYYNGEERAKGNILERFSAQQFPDLHSELNLSSLELGDSALYFCASSLGTDSEAFFGQGTRLTVV.

This clone was recorded only once. The chain carries TRBV11-2 and TRBJ1-1; weak D call: TRBD1 (5 bases). The CDR3 runs to 13 residues. The V gene's germline CDR1 is SGHAT and CDR2 FQNNGV. The V end was cut by 5 bases, the J end by 0 bases, with 7 bases between. CDR3 sequence: CASSLQVNTEAFF. The CDR3 DNA sequence: TGTGCCAGCAGCCTACAGGTGAACACTGAAGCTTTCTTT. The full variable domain, its missing parts supplied by reference TRBV11-2 and TRBJ1-1, is EAGVAQSPRYKIIEKRQSVAFWCNPISGHATLYWYQQILGQGPKLLIQFQNNGVVDDSQLPKDRFSAERLKGVDSTLKIQPAKLEDSAVYLCASSLQVNTEAFFGQGTRLTVV.

The chain employs TRBV19 and TRBJ2-7, with D perhaps matching TRBD1 (5 bases). V dropped 5 bases and J dropped 6 bases, with 14 bases sitting between them. Germline CDR1 LNHDA, CDR2 SQIVND (reference sequence). The length of the CDR3 is 13 residues. The CDR3 bases are TGTGCCAGTAGTGGGGCGCTAGGTCTCGAGCAGTACTTC. Residues: CASSGALGLEQYF.

The rearrangement joins TRBV19 to TRBJ1-5; TRBD1 matches 8 bases. V lost 3 bases to trimming and J lost 4 bases; unmatched junction nucleotides: 5. From germline, CDR1 is LNHDA and CDR2 SQIVND (reference sequence). CDR3 length: 15 residues. The CDR3 loop is CASSIFRQGNQPQHF. CDR3 nucleotide sequence: TGTGCCAGTAGTATTTTCCGACAGGGGAATCAGCCCCAGCATTTT.

This clone was picked up a small number of times. The V call is TRBV2, the J call TRBJ1-6; no definite D call. Germline CDR1 and CDR2: SNHLY and FYNNEI. Trimming left V 9 bases short and J 9 bases short, with 12 bases between. This CDR3 spans 12 amino acids. The CDR3 bases are TGTGCCAGAAGAGCACCCGGTTCACCCCTCCACTTT. Amino acids: CARRAPGSPLHF.